The rows below give T cell receptor beta chains drawn from one sample of a study of CD8 T cells in ankylosing spondylitis. TCRdb reprocessed the 5' RACE reads with MiXCR, giving one entry per CDR3 protein. The table includes 650,000 to 800,000 distinct CDR3 sequences, under 20% detected once. Sequences were obtained from blood, either unsorted or a sorted T cell fraction (not recorded which). The receptor source for this set is a male donor with ankylosing spondylitis. Each CDR3 is given without its conserved first and last residue. The order of the fields is clone size, J gene, V gene, CDR3 protein. A row's size may be missing; if present it is once, few, many or a size class.

.	TRBJ1-5	TRBV15	ATSRGWGPNQPQH
.	TRBJ2-3	TRBV19	ASSRDTVTDTQY
few	TRBJ2-1	TRBV24-1	ATSDPRTRSGEQF
few	TRBJ1-5	TRBV30	AWSVQGKDQPQH
few	TRBJ1-3	TRBV30	AWSAGAYSGNTIY
few	TRBJ2-7	TRBV29-1	SVRTGTYEQY
.	TRBJ2-1	TRBV7-2	ASSLRSSGGNEQF
many	TRBJ1-2	TRBV10-3	AISAVFGYT
few	TRBJ2-5	TRBV7-9	ASSLLLAGVLETQY
.	TRBJ1-6	TRBV20-1	SARFSDIGSYNSPLH
few	TRBJ1-2	TRBV5-4	ASSSGTGGPLNYGYT
.	TRBJ2-2	TRBV27	ASRLAGPGELF